This T cell receptor beta chain was captured by sequencing in a study of blood T cell dynamics during melanoma immunotherapy. About the research overall: Standard first-line treatment here was pembrolizumab or nivolumab plus ipilimumab in metastatic melanoma.

This CDR3 comprises 14 residues. CDR1 is SGHRS and CDR2 is YFSETQ in the germline V gene. Trimming cost V 4 bases and J 5 bases, with 13 bases left between them. Here immunoSEQ multiplex PCR was the method, and the copy in TCRdb shows in-frame clones only, minus some. The repertoire holds about 6,900 clones, with less than 85% as singletons. Indicated time point: pre-treatment baseline. Patients with prior systemic cancer treatment, concomitant immunosuppressants, or other active malignancies were excluded. This clonotype was obtained from a human donor with melanoma. The gene calls are TRBV5-1 and TRBJ2-1; D tentatively fits TRBD1 or TRBD2 (6 bases each). The sequences come from blood, collected from a patient treated with checkpoint blockade. This CDR3 is CASSGPRGDNEQFF. As DNA, the CDR3 is TGCGCCAGCAGCGGACCGAGGGGGGACAATGAGCAGTTCTTC.